This TCR beta chain comes out of a study of cytomegalovirus exposure and HLA in healthy donors. This PCR relied on a set of 60 Vbeta primers and 13 Jbeta primers. Repertoires were generated with immunoSEQ multiplex PCR, while TCRdb's copy carries only in-frame clones and drops some. The sample records 150,000 to 200,000 clones, roughly 85% being singletons. Sequenced input: PBMCs. The clonotype comes from a woman aged 40 to 50 in good health and CMV-seronegative.

CDR3: CASSESPGGSGANVLTF. DNA of the CDR3: TGTGCCAGCAGTGAGAGTCCAGGGGGCTCTGGGGCCAACGTCCTGACTTTC. V usage is TRBV6-1 and J usage is TRBJ2-6; 7 bases map to TRBD1. Germline loops: CDR1 MNHNS, CDR2 SASEGT. V lost 3 bases and J lost 0; bases outside the gene matches: 5. The CDR3 extends over 17 amino acids.